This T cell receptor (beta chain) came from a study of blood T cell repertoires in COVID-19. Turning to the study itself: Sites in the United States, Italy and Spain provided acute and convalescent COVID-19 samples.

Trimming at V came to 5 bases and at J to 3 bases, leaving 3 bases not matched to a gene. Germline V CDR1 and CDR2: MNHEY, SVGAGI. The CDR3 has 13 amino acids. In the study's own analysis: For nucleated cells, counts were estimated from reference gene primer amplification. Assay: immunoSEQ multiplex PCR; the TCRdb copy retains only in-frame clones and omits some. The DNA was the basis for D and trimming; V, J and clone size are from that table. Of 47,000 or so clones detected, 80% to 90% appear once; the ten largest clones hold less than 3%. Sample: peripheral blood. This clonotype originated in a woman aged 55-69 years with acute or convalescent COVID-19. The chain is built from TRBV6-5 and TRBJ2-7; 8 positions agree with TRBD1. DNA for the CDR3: TGTGCCAGCAGTACGGACAGGGTCTACGAGCAGTACTTC. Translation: CASSTDRVYEQYF.